The 2 T cell receptor beta chains below come from one sample, sequenced in a study of blood T cell repertoires in COVID-19. Clones were sequenced by immunoSEQ multiplex PCR, and TCRdb holds only the in-frame ones, with some missing. The table shows some 460,000 clones, with around 87% occurring only once. The sequenced sample consisted of PBMCs or T cells enriched from blood (not recorded which). Source of these receptors: a woman between 18 and 29 years old who had recovered from COVID-19.

The chain links TRBV2 to TRBJ2-5, with D perhaps matching TRBD2 (7 bases). Germline CDR1 reads SNHLY; CDR2 reads FYNNEI. The CDR3 spans 13 residues. Trimming removed 7 bases from V and 4 bases from J, with 13 bases in between. For the CDR3, the DNA is TGTGCCAGCATGGGGGGGGCCTTAGAGACCCAGTACTTC. It encodes CASMGGALETQYF.

The J gene is TRBJ1-4, the V gene TRBV3-1 (or the pseudogene TRBV3-2); 7 bases agree with TRBD1. J lost 8 bases, V lost 4 bases, and 7 bases had no gene match. Germline CDR1 LGHDT, CDR2 YNNKEL (reference sequence). The CDR3 has 14 residues. The CDR3 DNA reads as TGTGCCAGCAGCCGCCCAGGGGGAGGAGAAAAACTGTTTTTT. It translates to CASSRPGGGEKLFF.